The present T cell receptor beta chain was sequenced within a study of early T cells in non-severe SARS-CoV-2 infection. TCRdb fed the 5' RACE reads into MiXCR, producing one record per CDR3 protein. The sample has roughly 70,000 distinct CDR3 sequences; roughly a fifth are singletons. The CDR3 totals 15 residues. The V gene's germline CDR1 is SQVTM and CDR2 ANQGSEA. V shed 7 bases and J 4 bases; nucleotides not matched to a gene: 14. The sample in question was whole blood, obtained at baseline. The genes are TRBV29-1 and TRBJ2-3, with 7 bases that match TRBD2. The source of this sequence is an adult who was a healthcare worker with PCR-confirmed SARS-CoV-2 infection or an uninfected control (not recorded which). The CDR3 nucleotides read TGCAGCGCCCCTTCTCGGGGGGTTTGGTCAGATACGCAGTATTTT. This gives the protein CSAPSRGVWSDTQYF.